The 30 T cell receptor beta chains reported below all come from one sample, sequenced in a study of blood T cell repertoires in COVID-19. Sequencing used immunoSEQ multiplex PCR; TCRdb keeps in-frame clones, though not all of them. The sample has some 240,000 clones, approximately 84% seen once. The specimen was PBMCs or T cells enriched from blood (not recorded which). Every receptor here comes from a man aged 50-60 years who had recovered from COVID-19.

The chain uses TRBV28 and TRBJ1-4; TRBD1 is a possible D gene (6 bases). From germline, CDR1 is MDHEN and CDR2 SYDVKM. The CDR3 contains 15 residues. Between the trimmed V and J ends, which lost 3 bases and 5 bases, there was a span of 13 bases. As DNA, the CDR3 is TGTGCCAGCAGTTTTGGGGGAGGGGGAAATGAAAAACTGTTTTTT. It specifies CASSFGGGGNEKLFF.

The CDR3 region is CASSPPGQRTYEQYF. CDR3 nucleotide sequence: TGTGCCAGCAGCCCGCCGGGACAGCGGACCTACGAGCAGTACTTC. The V call is TRBV3-1 (or the pseudogene TRBV3-2), the J call TRBJ2-7; 7 bases align to TRBD1. After removal of 4 bases from V and 2 bases from J, the junction contained 8 bases not matched to a gene. This CDR3 spans 15 amino acids. Germline V gives CDR1 LGHDT, CDR2 YNNKEL (reference sequence).

The CDR3 nucleotides are TGCGCCAGCAGCTTGGAGGCCGCGAGGGAGACCCAGTACTTC. Encoded protein: CASSLEAARETQYF. V gene TRBV5-1 combines with J gene TRBJ2-5; D is ambiguous. Trimming took off 0 bases at V and 5 bases at J, with 11 bases between the two ends. CDR3 length: 14 amino acids. Germline V gene lookup returns CDR1 SGHRS and CDR2 YFSETQ. Full variable domain (missing parts from reference TRBV5-1 and TRBJ2-5): KAGVTQTPRYLIKTRGQQVTLSCSPISGHRSVSWYQQTPGQGLQFLFEYFSETQRNKGNFPGRFSGRQFSNSRSEMNVSTLELGDSALYLCASSLEAARETQYFGPGTRLLVL.

The V gene is TRBV5-4, the J gene TRBJ2-7; D perhaps matches TRBD2 (10 bases). The germline V gene has CDR1 SGHNT and CDR2 YYREEE (reference sequence). The CDR3 contains 17 residues. V gave up 0 bases and J gave up 3 bases, with 19 bases separating them. CDR3 nucleotide sequence: TGTGCCAGCAGCTTGGGACAGGGGGTAGCGGGAGGCTACGAGCAGTACTTC. Translating gives CASSLGQGVAGGYEQYF.

The chain uses TRBV7-9 and TRBJ1-2; no firm D call. This CDR3 is built from 14 residues. The ends were cut back, 5 bases at V and 2 bases at J, with 12 bases in the middle. The germline CDR1 and CDR2 sequences are SEHNR and FQNEAQ (reference sequence). CDR3: CASSPSGRNYGYTF. CDR3 nucleotide sequence: TGTGCCAGCAGCCCCAGTGGGAGAAACTATGGCTACACCTTC.

The rearrangement links TRBV6-5 to TRBJ2-1, with D tentatively TRBD2 (5 bases). CDR3 length: 14 amino acids. The germline V gene has CDR1 MNHEY and CDR2 SVGAGI. Trimming took off 6 bases at V and 2 bases at J, with 11 bases between the two ends. CDR3 DNA sequence: TGTGCCAGCAGCCGGAGCGGAACCTACAATGAGCAGTTCTTC. Translating gives CASSRSGTYNEQFF.

There are a few counts of this clone. This sequence joins TRBV5-1 and TRBJ2-7, with D unresolved. The V end was cut by 0 bases, the J end by 5 bases, with 15 bases between. Germline assignment: CDR1 SGHRS and CDR2 YFSETQ. The CDR3 sequence is 15 residues long. The CDR3 spells CASSLATDVTDEQYF. CDR3 DNA: TGCGCCAGCAGCTTGGCGACTGATGTTACGGACGAGCAGTACTTC.

In this sample, this clone turned up a few times. The chain recombines TRBV30 with TRBJ1-1; D is ambiguous. V was cut by 4 bases and J by 1 base, with 10 bases left in between. The CDR3 runs 13 residues. Germline V gives CDR1 GTSNPN, CDR2 SVGIG (reference sequence). The DNA of the CDR3 is TGTGCCTGGAATCGAGGGCCGAACACTGAAGCTTTCTTT. As protein: CAWNRGPNTEAFF.

The chain is built from TRBV27 and TRBJ1-5, with TRBD1 matching 8 bases. CDR1 and CDR2 (germline): MNHEY, SMNVEV (reference sequence). The CDR3 consists of 13 residues. The V segment lost 5 bases and the J segment 9 bases; nucleotides outside the gene matches: 6. The CDR3 loop reads CASSLQGVLPQHF. The CDR3 DNA reads TGTGCCAGCAGTCTACAGGGGGTGCTGCCCCAGCATTTT.

V is TRBV3-1 (or the pseudogene TRBV3-2) and J is TRBJ1-2, with TRBD1 matching over 10 bases. Germline lookup yields CDR1 LGHDT and CDR2 YNNKEL (reference sequence). Losses at the gene ends were 1 base for V and 0 bases for J; bases not matched to a gene: 2. There are 16 residues in the CDR3. The DNA of the CDR3 is TGTGCCAGCAGCCAAGGGGACAGGGGTACTAACTATGGCTACACCTTC. The encoded protein is CASSQGDRGTNYGYTF.

The V and J genes are TRBV4-2 and TRBJ1-4; possibly TRBD1 for D (5 bases). The V gene lost 1 base and the J gene lost 5 bases, with 8 bases spanning the gap. This CDR3 is built from 14 residues. CDR1 is LGHNA, CDR2 YNFKEQ, per germline. The CDR3 coding sequence is TGTGCCAGCAGCCAAGGCAGGGTGAATGAAAAACTGTTTTTT. Its translation: CASSQGRVNEKLFF.

J is TRBJ2-5 and V is TRBV11-2; weak D call: TRBD1 (5 bases). Between the trimmed V and J ends, which lost 2 bases and 5 bases, there was a span of 12 bases. There are 14 residues in the CDR3. Germline-derived CDR1 and CDR2 are SGHAT and FQNNGV. The CDR3 protein is CASSLSRVGETQYF. The CDR3 DNA reads as TGTGCCAGCAGCTTATCCAGGGTTGGCGAGACCCAGTACTTC.

This chain links TRBV7-8 with TRBJ1-2, with D perhaps TRBD1 (5 bases). CDR3 length: 12 residues. Trimming removed 4 bases at V and 6 bases at J, with 9 bases between. Per the germline V gene, CDR1 is SGHVS and CDR2 is FQNEAQ. This chain's CDR3 is CASSWGTDGYTF. The CDR3 DNA follows: TGTGCCAGCAGCTGGGGGACTGATGGCTACACCTTC.

CDR3 region: CASSQEPLAAYNEQFF. CDR3 bases: TGCGCCAGCAGCCAAGAGCCTCTAGCGGCCTACAATGAGCAGTTCTTC. This rearrangement joins TRBV4-1 to TRBJ2-1; TRBD2 agrees at 7 bases. With 0 bases clipped from V and 2 bases from J, the junction kept 4 bases outside the gene matches. This CDR3 comprises 16 residues. Germline V lookup: CDR1 MGHRA, CDR2 YSYEKL.

This chain links TRBV5-4 with TRBJ1-1; no firm D call. Trimming pared 0 bases from V and 0 bases from J, leaving 12 bases between. The germline V gene encodes CDR1 SGHNT and CDR2 YYREEE (reference sequence). This CDR3 spans 16 amino acids. CDR3 protein: CASSLAGSGMNTEAFF. CDR3 nucleotides: TGTGCCAGCAGCTTGGCTGGGAGTGGGATGAACACTGAAGCTTTCTTT.

This clone was observed a few times. The chain joins TRBV5-1 to TRBJ2-2; D might be TRBD2 (6 bases). The CDR3 loop spans 14 amino acids. The germline V and J ends were trimmed by 7 bases and 4 bases, with 14 bases remaining between them. Germline lookup yields CDR1 SGHRS and CDR2 YFSETQ. The CDR3, as DNA: TGCGCCAGCGGATGGAGGGACGGCACCGGGGAGCTGTTTTTT. Its translation is CASGWRDGTGELFF.

The rearrangement links TRBV5-4 to TRBJ2-7; possibly TRBD2 for D (5 bases). This CDR3 contains 14 residues. The germline CDR1 and CDR2 sequences are SGHNT and YYREEE (reference sequence). Trimming shortened V by 1 base and J by 2 bases, and 10 bases separated the two germline ends. CDR3 nucleotide sequence: TGTGCCAGCAGCTTGAGCGGTGTACCCTACGAGCAGTACTTC. This translates into CASSLSGVPYEQYF.

This clone was counted at least ten times. The chain recombines TRBV11-3 with TRBJ2-3; 12 nucleotides agree with TRBD2. The CDR3 spans 16 residues. CDR1 and CDR2 (germline): SGHNT, YENEEA. V was pared by 5 bases and J by 2 bases, with 5 bases of the junction left unmatched. In nucleotides, the CDR3 is TGTGCCAGCAGCAAGACTAGCGGGGGAATCACAGATACGCAGTATTTT. This gives the protein CASSKTSGGITDTQYF.

This clone is a singleton in its sample. The V gene is TRBV4-2, the J gene TRBJ2-1, with 9 bases that match TRBD2. V shed 4 bases and J 1 base; nucleotides not matched to a gene: 5. The germline V gene encodes CDR1 LGHNA and CDR2 YNFKEQ. This CDR3 contains 16 residues. Written as DNA, the CDR3 is TGTGCCAGCAGCCTTCGGACTAGCGATTCCTACAATGAGCAGTTCTTC. Its translation is CASSLRTSDSYNEQFF.

This sequence joins TRBV6-4 and TRBJ1-6, with a possible D match to TRBD1 (5 bases). CDR1 MRHNA and CDR2 SNTAGT come from the germline V gene. The CDR3 has 13 residues. V shed 8 bases and J shed 7 bases, with 12 bases lying between them. The chain's CDR3 is CASSRETNSPLHF. In DNA form, the CDR3 reads TGTGCCAGCTCCAGGGAAACCAATTCACCCCTCCACTTT.

This clone has just one count. The J gene is TRBJ2-3, the V gene TRBV10-1, with D tentatively TRBD2 (6 bases). The V gene's germline CDR1 is WNHNN and CDR2 SYGVQD (reference sequence). V lost 3 bases and J 0 bases, leaving 10 bases between the germline ends. The CDR3 totals 15 residues. DNA for the CDR3: TGCGCCAGCAGTGATCCGGGGACTAGCACAGATACGCAGTATTTT. Translating gives CASSDPGTSTDTQYF.

The gene calls are TRBV19 and TRBJ2-6; maybe TRBD1 (5 bases). Trimming took off 3 bases at V and 4 bases at J, with 13 bases between the two ends. This CDR3 has 16 residues. The germline CDR1 and CDR2 sequences are LNHDA and SQIVND (reference sequence). CDR3 in DNA: TGTGCCAGTAGTATTCAGGGCTTGGGCGGGGCCAACGTCCTGACTTTC. The encoded protein is CASSIQGLGGANVLTF.

This chain joins TRBV12-3 or TRBV12-4 and TRBJ1-2, with 8 bases identical to TRBD1. With 5 bases clipped from V and 4 bases from J, the junction kept 0 bases outside the gene matches. The CDR3 has 12 residues. CDR3 nucleotide sequence: TGTGCCAGCAGTGGACAGGGCTATGGCTACACCTTC. This gives the protein CASSGQGYGYTF.

This sequence joins TRBV5-1 and TRBJ1-1; a possible D gene is TRBD1 (6 bases). The CDR3 contains 14 residues. Germline CDR1 is SGHRS and CDR2 is YFSETQ. The V gene lost 2 bases and the J gene lost 1 base, with 9 bases spanning the gap. Here the CDR3 reads CASSLQQGNTEAFF. The DNA for the CDR3 is TGCGCCAGCAGCTTACAACAGGGGAACACTGAAGCTTTCTTT. The full variable domain, in which reference TRBV5-1 and TRBJ1-1 provide the parts outside the CDR3, is KAGVTQTPRYLIKTRGQQVTLSCSPISGHRSVSWYQQTPGQGLQFLFEYFSETQRNKGNFPGRFSGRQFSNSRSEMNVSTLELGDSALYLCASSLQQGNTEAFFGQGTRLTVV.

The chain recombines TRBV7-3 with TRBJ2-1, with a tentative D call TRBD2 (5 bases). The V gene's germline CDR1 is SGHTA and CDR2 FQGTGA. The V gene lost 5 bases and the J gene lost 1 base, with 15 bases spanning the gap. The CDR3 consists of 16 residues. The CDR3 loop reads CASSPDAGPSYNEQFF. CDR3 coding DNA: TGTGCCAGCAGCCCGGACGCGGGCCCGTCCTACAATGAGCAGTTCTTC.

V and J are TRBV3-1 (or the pseudogene TRBV3-2) and TRBJ2-1, with 8 bases lining up with TRBD2. After removal of 3 bases from V and 6 bases from J, the junction contained 4 bases not matched to a gene. CDR1 and CDR2 (germline): LGHDT, YNNKEL (reference sequence). This CDR3 is built from 14 residues. The CDR3 is CASSQGAGGNEQFF. DNA for the CDR3: TGTGCCAGCAGCCAGGGGGCGGGAGGCAATGAGCAGTTCTTC.

The chain links TRBV14 to TRBJ1-1; tentatively, D is TRBD1 (5 bases). The CDR3 length is 13 residues. Germline V CDR1 and CDR2: SGHDN, FVKESK. The V end lost 1 base, the J end lost 5 bases, and 8 bases lay between the germline ends. The chain's CDR3 is CASSQGTRTEAFF. The CDR3 DNA sequence: TGTGCCAGCAGCCAAGGGACACGAACTGAAGCTTTCTTT. The full variable domain, completed using reference TRBV14 and TRBJ1-1, is EAGVTQFPSHSVIEKGQTVTLRCDPISGHDNLYWYRRVMGKEIKFLLHFVKESKQDESGMPNNRFLAERTGGTYSTLKVQPAELEDSGVYFCASSQGTRTEAFFGQGTRLTVV.

The V gene is TRBV18, the J gene TRBJ2-7; no clear D. V was trimmed by 1 base and J by 5 bases, leaving 9 bases between them. The V gene's germline CDR1 is KGHSH and CDR2 LQKENI. The CDR3 is 13 amino acids. The CDR3 DNA sequence: TGTGCCAGCTCACCACGTCAGGATAACGAGCAGTACTTC. This gives the protein CASSPRQDNEQYF.

The chain links TRBV5-1 to TRBJ2-7, with D perhaps TRBD1 (6 bases). Germline V gene data show CDR1 as SGHRS and CDR2 as YFSETQ. Trimming pared 4 bases from V and 0 bases from J, leaving 14 bases between. The CDR3 contains 15 residues. CDR3 residues: CASSPLTGYSYEQYF. In DNA, the CDR3 is TGCGCCAGCAGCCCGCTTACAGGGTACTCCTACGAGCAGTACTTC. Full variable domain (outside the CDR3, taken from reference TRBV5-1 and TRBJ2-7): KAGVTQTPRYLIKTRGQQVTLSCSPISGHRSVSWYQQTPGQGLQFLFEYFSETQRNKGNFPGRFSGRQFSNSRSEMNVSTLELGDSALYLCASSPLTGYSYEQYFGPGTRLTVT.

The chain joins TRBV18 to TRBJ1-4; no clear D gene. With 4 bases removed from V and 8 bases from J, the gap between germline ends came to 14 bases. In germline, CDR1 is KGHSH, CDR2 LQKENI. The CDR3 totals 14 residues. The chain's CDR3 is CASSRGIAGEKLFF. In DNA, the CDR3 is TGTGCCAGCTCACGAGGGATTGCGGGGGAAAAACTGTTTTTT.